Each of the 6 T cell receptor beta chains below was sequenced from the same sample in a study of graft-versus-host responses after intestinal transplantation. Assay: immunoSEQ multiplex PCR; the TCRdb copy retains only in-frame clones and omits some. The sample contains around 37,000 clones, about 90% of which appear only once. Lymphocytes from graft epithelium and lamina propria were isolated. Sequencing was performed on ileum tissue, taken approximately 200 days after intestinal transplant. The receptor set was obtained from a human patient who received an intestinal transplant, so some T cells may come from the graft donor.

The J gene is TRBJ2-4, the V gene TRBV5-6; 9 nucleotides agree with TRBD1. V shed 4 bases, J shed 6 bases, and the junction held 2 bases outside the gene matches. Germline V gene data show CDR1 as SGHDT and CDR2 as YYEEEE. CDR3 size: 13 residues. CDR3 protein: CASSRTGVNIQYF. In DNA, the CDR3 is TGTGCCAGCAGCAGGACAGGGGTAAACATTCAGTACTTC.

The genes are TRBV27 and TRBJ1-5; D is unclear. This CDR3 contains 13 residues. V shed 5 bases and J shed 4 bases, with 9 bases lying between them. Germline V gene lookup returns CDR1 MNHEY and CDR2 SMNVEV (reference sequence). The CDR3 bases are TGTGCCAGCAGTGACGGGGAAAATCAGCCCCAGCATTTT. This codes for CASSDGENQPQHF.

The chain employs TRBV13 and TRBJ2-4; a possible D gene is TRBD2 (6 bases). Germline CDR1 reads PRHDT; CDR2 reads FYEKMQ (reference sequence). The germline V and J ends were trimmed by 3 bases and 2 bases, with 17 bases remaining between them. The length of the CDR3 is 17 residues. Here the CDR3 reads CASSFDGVGGTKNIQYF. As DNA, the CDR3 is TGTGCCAGCAGCTTTGATGGGGTCGGGGGTACCAAAAACATTCAGTACTTC.

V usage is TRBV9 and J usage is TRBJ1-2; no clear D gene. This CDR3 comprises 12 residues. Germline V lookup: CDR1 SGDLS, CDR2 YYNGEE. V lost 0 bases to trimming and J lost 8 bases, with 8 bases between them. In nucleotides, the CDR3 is TGTGCCAGCAGCGTAGTCGGGGAAGGCTACACCTTC. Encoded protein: CASSVVGEGYTF.

The CDR3 sequence is CASSLAGLNTGELFF. The DNA for the CDR3 is TGCGCCAGCAGCTTGGCCGGACTTAACACCGGGGAGCTGTTTTTT. This chain links TRBV5-1 with TRBJ2-2; D may be TRBD2 (5 bases). Germline CDR1 SGHRS, CDR2 YFSETQ. The CDR3 runs to 15 residues. Trimming shortened V by 0 bases and J by 2 bases, and 8 bases separated the two germline ends.

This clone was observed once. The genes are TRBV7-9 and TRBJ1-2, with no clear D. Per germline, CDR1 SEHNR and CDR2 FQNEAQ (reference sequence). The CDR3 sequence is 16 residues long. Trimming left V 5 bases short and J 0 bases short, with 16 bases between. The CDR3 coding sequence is TGTGCCAGCAGCACGAAAAATAGGGAGGCTAACTATGGCTACACCTTC. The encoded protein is CASSTKNREANYGYTF.